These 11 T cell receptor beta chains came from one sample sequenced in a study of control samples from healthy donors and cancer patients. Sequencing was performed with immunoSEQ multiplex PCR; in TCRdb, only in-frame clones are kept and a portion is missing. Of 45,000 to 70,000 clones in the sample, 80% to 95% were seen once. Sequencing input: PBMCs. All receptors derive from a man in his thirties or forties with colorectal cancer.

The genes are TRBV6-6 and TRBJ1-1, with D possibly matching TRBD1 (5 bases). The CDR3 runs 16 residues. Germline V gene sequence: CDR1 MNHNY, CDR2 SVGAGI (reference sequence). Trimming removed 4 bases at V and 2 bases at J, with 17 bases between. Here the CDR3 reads CASSSTGTGSNTEAFF. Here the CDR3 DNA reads TGTGCCAGCAGTTCTACCGGGACGGGAAGTAACACTGAAGCTTTCTTT.

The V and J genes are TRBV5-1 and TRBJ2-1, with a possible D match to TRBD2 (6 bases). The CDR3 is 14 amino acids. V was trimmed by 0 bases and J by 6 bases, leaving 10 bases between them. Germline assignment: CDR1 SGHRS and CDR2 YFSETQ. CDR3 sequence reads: CASSLGLDPNEQFF. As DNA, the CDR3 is TGCGCCAGCAGCTTGGGACTAGATCCCAATGAGCAGTTCTTC.

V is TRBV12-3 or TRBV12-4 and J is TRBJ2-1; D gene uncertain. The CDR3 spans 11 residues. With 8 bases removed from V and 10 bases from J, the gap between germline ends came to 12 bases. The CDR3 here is CASQVSKEQFF. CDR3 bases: TGTGCCAGCCAGGTGTCTAAAGAGCAGTTCTTC.

This CDR3 reads CASSYGTNTRGYTF. CDR3 DNA: TGTGCCAGCAGCTACGGGACAAATACACGGGGCTACACCTTC. The chain employs TRBV3-1 (or the pseudogene TRBV3-2) and TRBJ1-2; D perhaps matches TRBD1 (6 bases). CDR1 LGHDT and CDR2 YNNKEL come from the germline V gene (reference sequence). V lost 5 bases and J lost 8, with 18 bases in between. The CDR3 runs 14 residues.

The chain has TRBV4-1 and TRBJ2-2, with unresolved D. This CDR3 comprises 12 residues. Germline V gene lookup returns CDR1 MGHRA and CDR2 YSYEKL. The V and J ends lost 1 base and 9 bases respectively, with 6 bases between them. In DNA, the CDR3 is TGCGCCAGCAGCCAAGTGGGTCGGGAGCTGTTTTTT. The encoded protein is CASSQVGRELFF.

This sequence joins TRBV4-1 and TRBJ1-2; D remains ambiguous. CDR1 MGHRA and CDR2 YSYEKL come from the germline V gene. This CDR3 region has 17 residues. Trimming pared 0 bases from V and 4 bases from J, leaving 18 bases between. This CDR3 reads CASSQDRSTVRSYGYTF. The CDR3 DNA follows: TGCGCCAGCAGCCAAGATCGGAGTACGGTGAGGAGCTATGGCTACACCTTC.

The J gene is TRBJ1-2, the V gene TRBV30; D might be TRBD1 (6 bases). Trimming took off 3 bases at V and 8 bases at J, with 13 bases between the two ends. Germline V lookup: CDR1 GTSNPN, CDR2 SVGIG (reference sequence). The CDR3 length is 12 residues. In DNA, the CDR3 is TGTGCCTGGAGCGGGGTCAGGGGAGGCTACACCTTC. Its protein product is CAWSGVRGGYTF. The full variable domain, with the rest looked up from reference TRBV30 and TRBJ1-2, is SQTIHQWPATLVQPVGSPLSLECTVEGTSNPNLYWYRQAAGRGLQLLFYSVGIGQISSEVPQNLSASRPQDRQFILSSKKLLLSDSGFYLCAWSGVRGGYTFGSGTRLTVV.

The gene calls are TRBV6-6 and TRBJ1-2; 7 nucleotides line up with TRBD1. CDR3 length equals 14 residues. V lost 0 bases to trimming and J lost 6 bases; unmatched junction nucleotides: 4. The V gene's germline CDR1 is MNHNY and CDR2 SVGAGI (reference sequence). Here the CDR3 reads CASSYSTGLDGYTF. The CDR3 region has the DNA TGTGCCAGCAGTTACTCGACAGGGCTGGATGGCTACACCTTC.

DNA for the CDR3: TGTGCCAGCAGACTTCAGGGGAGCAATCAGCCCCAGCATTTT. This translates into CASRLQGSNQPQHF. The chain links TRBV6-5 to TRBJ1-5; D perhaps matches TRBD1 (6 bases). There are 14 residues in the CDR3. Looked up from germline, CDR1 is MNHEY and CDR2 is SVGAGI. V was shortened by 6 bases and J by 1 base, with 10 bases between the two germline ends.

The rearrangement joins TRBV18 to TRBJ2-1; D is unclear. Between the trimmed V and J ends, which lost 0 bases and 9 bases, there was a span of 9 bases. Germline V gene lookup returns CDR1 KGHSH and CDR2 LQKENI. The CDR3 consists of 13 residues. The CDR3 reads CASSPPDMVEQFF. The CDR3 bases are TGTGCCAGCTCACCACCCGACATGGTTGAGCAGTTCTTC. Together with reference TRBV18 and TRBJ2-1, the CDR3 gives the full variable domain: NAGVMQNPRHLVRRRGQEARLRCSPMKGHSHVYWYRQLPEEGLKFMVYLQKENIIDESGMPKERFSAEFPKEGPSILRIQQVVRGDSAAYFCASSPPDMVEQFFGPGTRLTVL.

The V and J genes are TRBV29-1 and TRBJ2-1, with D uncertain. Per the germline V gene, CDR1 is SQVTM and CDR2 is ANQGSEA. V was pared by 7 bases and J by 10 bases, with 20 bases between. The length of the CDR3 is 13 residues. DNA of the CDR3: TGCAGCGAAACAAACTCAGGAGTTCAAGAGCAGTTCTTC. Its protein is CSETNSGVQEQFF.